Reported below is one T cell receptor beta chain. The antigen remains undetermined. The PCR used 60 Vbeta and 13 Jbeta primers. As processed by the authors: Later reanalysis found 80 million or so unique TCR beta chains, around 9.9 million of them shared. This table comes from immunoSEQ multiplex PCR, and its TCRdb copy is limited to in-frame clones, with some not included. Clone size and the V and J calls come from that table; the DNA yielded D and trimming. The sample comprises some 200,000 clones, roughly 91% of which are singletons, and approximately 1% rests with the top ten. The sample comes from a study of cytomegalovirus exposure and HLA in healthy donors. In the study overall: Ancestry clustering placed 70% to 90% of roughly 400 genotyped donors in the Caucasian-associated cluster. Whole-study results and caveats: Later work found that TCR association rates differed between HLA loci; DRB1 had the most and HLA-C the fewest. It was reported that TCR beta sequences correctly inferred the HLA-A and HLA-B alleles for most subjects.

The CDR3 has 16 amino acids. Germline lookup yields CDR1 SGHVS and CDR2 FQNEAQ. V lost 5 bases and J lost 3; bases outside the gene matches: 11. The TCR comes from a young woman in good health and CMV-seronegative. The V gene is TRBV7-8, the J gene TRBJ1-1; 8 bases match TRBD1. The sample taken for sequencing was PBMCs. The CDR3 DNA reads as TGTGCCAGCAGCACCCCACAGGGGGAGATGGACACTGAAGCTTTCTTT. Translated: CASSTPQGEMDTEAFF.